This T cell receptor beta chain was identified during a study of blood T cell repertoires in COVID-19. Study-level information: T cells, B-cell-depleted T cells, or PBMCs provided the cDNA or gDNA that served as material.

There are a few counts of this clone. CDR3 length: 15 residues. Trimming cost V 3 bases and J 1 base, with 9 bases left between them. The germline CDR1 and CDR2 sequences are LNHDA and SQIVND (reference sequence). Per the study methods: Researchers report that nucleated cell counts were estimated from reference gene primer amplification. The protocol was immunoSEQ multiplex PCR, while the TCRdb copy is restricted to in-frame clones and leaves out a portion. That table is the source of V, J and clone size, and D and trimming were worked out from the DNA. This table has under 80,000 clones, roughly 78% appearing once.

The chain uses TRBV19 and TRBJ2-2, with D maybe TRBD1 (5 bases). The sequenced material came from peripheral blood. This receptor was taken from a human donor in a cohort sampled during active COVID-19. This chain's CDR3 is CASSMGRGNTGELFF. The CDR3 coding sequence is TGTGCCAGTAGTATGGGGCGCGGGAACACCGGGGAGCTGTTTTTT.